This is a list of T cell receptor beta chains from one sample in a study of shared clonotypes between healthy human individuals. Data came from immunoSEQ multiplex PCR; TCRdb stores just in-frame clones and leaves some out. Of approximately 510,000 clones in the sample, 70% to 80% were seen once. Sequencing was performed on PBMCs. These receptors all come from a woman aged 35 to 49 in good health. Some clones in this sample may be carry-over from other donors' samples. Each CDR3 is given with its conserved first and last residue. The D gene is left open where the match is weak.

d_gene: TRBD2; j_gene: TRBJ2-1; v_gene: TRBV9; CDR3aa: CASSPNPGTSGPYNEQFF
d_gene: NA; j_gene: TRBJ2-1; v_gene: TRBV7-2; CDR3aa: CASRRTGDEQFF
d_gene: TRBD2; j_gene: TRBJ2-6; v_gene: TRBV27; CDR3aa: CASSKPGGNNGANVLTF
d_gene: NA; j_gene: TRBJ1-2; v_gene: TRBV7-8; CDR3aa: CASSRGGADRDYTF
d_gene: NA; j_gene: TRBJ2-5; v_gene: TRBV7-8; CDR3aa: CASSLGTGTGTQYF
d_gene: TRBD2; j_gene: TRBJ2-3; v_gene: TRBV13; CDR3aa: CASSLGLAGYTDTQYF
d_gene: TRBD2; j_gene: TRBJ2-1; v_gene: TRBV11-2; CDR3aa: CASSLGGAGADNEQFF
d_gene: NA; j_gene: TRBJ1-2; v_gene: TRBV29-1; CDR3aa: CSEGLSYGYTF
d_gene: NA; j_gene: TRBJ2-5; v_gene: TRBV2; CDR3aa: CASSIPQAPETQYF
d_gene: TRBD1; j_gene: TRBJ1-4; v_gene: TRBV19; CDR3aa: CASKGQAIATNEKLFF
d_gene: TRBD1; j_gene: TRBJ2-7; v_gene: TRBV10-2; CDR3aa: CASRLQGVGNYEQYF
d_gene: NA; j_gene: TRBJ2-7; v_gene: TRBV19; CDR3aa: CASRMTGEMYEQYF
d_gene: TRBD1; j_gene: TRBJ1-2; v_gene: TRBV5-5; CDR3aa: CASSLDRGLYYGYTF
d_gene: NA; j_gene: TRBJ2-2; v_gene: TRBV27; CDR3aa: CASSPRTDAMNTGELFF
d_gene: TRBD2; j_gene: TRBJ2-1; v_gene: TRBV11-2; CDR3aa: CASSLGRKIAGGSYNEQFF
d_gene: NA; j_gene: TRBJ2-1; v_gene: TRBV29-1; CDR3aa: CSVVFRGVDSEQFF
d_gene: TRBD1; j_gene: TRBJ2-5; v_gene: TRBV23-1; CDR3aa: CASSHPPRTGGGETQYF
d_gene: NA; j_gene: TRBJ1-6; v_gene: TRBV30; CDR3aa: CAWKGVRISPLHF
d_gene: NA; j_gene: TRBJ1-1; v_gene: TRBV30; CDR3aa: CAWRVQRFTEAFF
d_gene: NA; j_gene: TRBJ2-2; v_gene: TRBV27; CDR3aa: CASSPTRRADTGELFF
d_gene: NA; j_gene: TRBJ2-5; v_gene: TRBV7-8; CDR3aa: CASSPSRETQYF
d_gene: NA; j_gene: TRBJ2-7; v_gene: TRBV6-1; CDR3aa: CASSEGTAYEQYF
d_gene: TRBD2; j_gene: TRBJ2-3; v_gene: TRBV7-9; CDR3aa: CASSFLSGRGDTQYF
d_gene: NA; j_gene: TRBJ1-4; v_gene: TRBV19; CDR3aa: CASQPYATNEKLFF
d_gene: NA; j_gene: TRBJ1-1; v_gene: TRBV30; CDR3aa: CASNRVNTEAFF
d_gene: NA; j_gene: TRBJ2-2; v_gene: TRBV5-1; CDR3aa: CATSRGVANTGELFF
d_gene: TRBD1; j_gene: TRBJ2-2; v_gene: TRBV4-1; CDR3aa: CASSRGTGTNTGELFF
d_gene: TRBD2; j_gene: TRBJ2-3; v_gene: TRBV2; CDR3aa: CASSERLAVSTDTQYF
d_gene: TRBD2; j_gene: TRBJ2-1; v_gene: TRBV13; CDR3aa: CASSYGTTRNEQFF
d_gene: NA; j_gene: TRBJ1-2; v_gene: TRBV4-1; CDR3aa: CASSQDRFGGIYGYTF
d_gene: NA; j_gene: TRBJ2-5; v_gene: TRBV2; CDR3aa: CASSLTWGAETQYF
d_gene: TRBD2; j_gene: TRBJ2-7; v_gene: TRBV18; CDR3aa: CASSWAGDSYEQYF
d_gene: NA; j_gene: TRBJ2-2; v_gene: TRBV19; CDR3aa: CASSKGSRELFF
d_gene: TRBD2; j_gene: TRBJ2-3; v_gene: TRBV28; CDR3aa: CASFAGGVDTQYF
d_gene: TRBD2; j_gene: TRBJ2-7; v_gene: TRBV6-5; CDR3aa: CASSYSGLAGTYEQYF
d_gene: NA; j_gene: TRBJ2-3; v_gene: TRBV4-3; CDR3aa: CASSQGPGGVSGTDTQYF
d_gene: TRBD2; j_gene: TRBJ2-7; v_gene: TRBV6-5; CDR3aa: CASSLSGNSYEQYF
d_gene: NA; j_gene: TRBJ2-2; v_gene: TRBV7-2; CDR3aa: CAGSSGYTGELFF
d_gene: NA; j_gene: TRBJ2-2; v_gene: TRBV2; CDR3aa: CASSGVGAGELFF
d_gene: NA; j_gene: TRBJ1-4; v_gene: TRBV6-5; CDR3aa: CASSYRPATNEKLFF
d_gene: TRBD2; j_gene: TRBJ2-1; v_gene: TRBV2; CDR3aa: CASSEGRERDEQFF
d_gene: NA; j_gene: TRBJ1-6; v_gene: TRBV28; CDR3aa: CASSFRGEAHSPLHF
d_gene: TRBD2; j_gene: NA; v_gene: TRBV5-4; CDR3aa: CASSLAPSGSYEQYF
d_gene: NA; j_gene: TRBJ2-1; v_gene: TRBV11-2; CDR3aa: CASSFTSAERSEQFF
d_gene: TRBD2; j_gene: TRBJ2-7; v_gene: TRBV4-1; CDR3aa: CASSQWGAGGPIEQYF
d_gene: TRBD2; j_gene: TRBJ2-5; v_gene: TRBV5-4; CDR3aa: CASTKDLAGDGETQYF
d_gene: NA; j_gene: TRBJ1-2; v_gene: TRBV11-2; CDR3aa: CASSLAAIGYGYTF
d_gene: NA; j_gene: TRBJ1-5; v_gene: TRBV5-4; CDR3aa: CAGPRGVKPQHF
d_gene: NA; j_gene: TRBJ2-1; v_gene: TRBV5-4; CDR3aa: CASSSSGQSPNEQFF
d_gene: NA; j_gene: TRBJ2-3; v_gene: TRBV19; CDR3aa: CASSTVEEGRHTDTQYF
d_gene: NA; j_gene: TRBJ2-7; v_gene: TRBV2; CDR3aa: CASKESVHEQYF
d_gene: NA; j_gene: TRBJ1-3; v_gene: TRBV5-4; CDR3aa: CASSLADSGNTIYF
d_gene: NA; j_gene: TRBJ2-1; v_gene: TRBV4-1; CDR3aa: CASSRGRTLAYNEQFF